One TCR beta chain is described in this entry. This clonotype was recorded many times. No antigen is known for it. Base-call qualities are not available, and no considerably larger clone is one nucleotide away. TCR beta CDR3 regions were amplified from RNA transcripts. The first round of RT-PCR for the TCR CDR3 was performed with the HTBI primer set and the Qiagen OneStep RT-PCR kit. Libraries were constructed in a second round of multiplex PCR, after which size selection and purification were carried out. Sequencing of the libraries was done on an Illumina HiSeq2000 using paired-end 100 bp reads. Concerning the study's data processing: SOAPnuke was used to process the raw data, throwing out any read that contained adapters or uncalled bases, had a mean Phred below 15, or lacked an exact constant-primer or identifier match. High-quality paired reads were merged with COPE v1.2.5, and unique nucleotide sequences were defined as clonotypes. MiTCR v1.1 was used to align the clonotypes against IMGT TRBV, TRBD and TRBJ reference segments. The analysis was restricted to V-J combinations with a frequency above 0.0001, which together covered roughly 99% of the repertoires. The TCS score was defined as F50 (clonal expansion) divided by E x V (chaos), with BLOSUM62-based TCRdist calculated between CDR3 peptides within each V-J. Welch's t-statistics and random forest reduced 514 V-J features to fewer than 15, which were used in a naive Bayes classifier (R e1071). In-frame beta chains were kept once TCRdb had trimmed the public reads at Q25 with fastp and called clones with MiXCR. Entries are consolidated by CDR3 protein sequence, retaining the most common genes and DNA. The authors' filters were not applied to this entry. The sample profile shows over 500,000 distinct CDR3 sequences; 15% to 20% of them were found once. About 16% of the sample is in the top ten clones.

Moderately to severely active disease, a Clinical Activity Score of at least 3, a NOSPECS grade of at least 4, and a duration under 3 months were present in ophthalmopathy patients. Any patient with an uncontrolled infection, another autoimmune disease, pregnancy or lactation was excluded. Diagnoses were based on clinical symptoms, serum thyroxine and TRAb, thyroid ultrasound and orbital computed tomography. PBMCs were separated from roughly 10 ml of fresh peripheral blood using Ficoll-Paque density gradient centrifugation. Total RNA was extracted with Trizol reagent, and quality was checked on an Agilent 2100 Bioanalyzer. This entry belongs to a study of T cells in Graves' hyperthyroidism and ophthalmopathy (dated by TCRdb to between 2018 and 2021). The study in broad terms: Peripheral blood samples were taken at the time of initial diagnosis, prior to any treatment. To identify distinguishing TCR V-J signatures, a discovery cohort of some 99 patients was used, comprising some 45 with Graves' ophthalmopathy and some 60 with stable Graves' hyperthyroidism. Prospective prediction of ophthalmopathy was tested in an independent validation cohort consisting of under 20 hyperthyroidism patients and around 16 patients who later progressed to ophthalmopathy. The approximately 100 discovery patients were randomly split 7:3 into training and test sets. Thyroid tissue and blood T-cell repertoires from more than five Graves' hyperthyroidism patients were also compared in the study. After blood sampling, hyperthyroidism patients were treated with methimazole at a starting dose of 30 mg daily, and ophthalmopathy patients were treated with high-dose intravenous methylprednisolone. TCR Vbeta CDR3 sequencing of roughly 140 peripheral blood samples (under 45 ophthalmopathy, under 80 hyperthyroidism and some 17 progressor patients) is reported in the paper. General findings and caveats noted by the study authors: In validation, progression to ophthalmopathy was predicted by the model with around 70% sensitivity and just over 72% specificity, a median of roughly 6.4 months before onset. Most expanded thyroid clonotypes (frequency above 0.001) were also detected in blood, suggesting blood repertoires may reflect thyroid immune responses. In cross-validation, a model built on a 13 V-J signature told ophthalmopathy apart from stable hyperthyroidism with 85% to 90% sensitivity and roughly 81% specificity, and in testing the same model reached 80%/75%. No statistical method was used to fix the sample size in advance, and group allocation was not hidden from the investigators.

V and J are truncated by 8 bases and 4 bases respectively, leaving an intervening sequence of 16 bases. From the cysteine up to the phenylalanine, the CDR3 has a length of 14 residues. Of all the DNA, just the CDR3 is kept, 42 bases in frame from base 1. From the germline V gene, CDR1 is MDHEN and CDR2 is SYDVKM. This receptor was identified in a woman aged 18-29 years with Graves' ophthalmopathy. Sample: blood. The sequence is built from TRBV28 and TRBJ2-3, with the D gene not clear enough to name. The sequenced DNA: TGTGCCAGCGCCGCCCTGGGTTTTGCAGATACGCAGTATTTT. Translated, it reads CASAALGFADTQYF. This CDR3, with the reference TRBV28 and TRBJ2-3 proteins standing in past its ends, gives the full variable domain DVKVTQSSRYLVKRTGEKVFLECVQDMDHENMFWYRQDPGLGLRLIYFSYDVKMKEKGDIPEGYSVSREKKERFSLILESASTNQTSMYLCASAALGFADTQYFGPGTRLTVL.